The 2 T cell receptor beta chains in this list originate from one sample, sequenced in a study of Ad26.COV2.S vaccination and SARS-CoV-2 variants. Indicated treatment: roughly 20 received Ad26.COV2.S at low or high dose, single or two shots; roughly five received placebo; per-sample allocation not given. Sampling was performed 63 days after the first vaccine or placebo injection. Generated by immunoSEQ multiplex PCR, the TCRdb table keeps only in-frame clones and is missing some. Of about 350,000 clones in the sample, 86% were seen once. This specimen consisted of peripheral blood, obtained in a trial of Ad26.COV2.S vaccine versus placebo. The source is a person between 18 and 65 years old who received the Ad26.COV2.S COVID-19 vaccine or a placebo.

With regard to this clone: This CDR3 is also generated by other DNA sequences in the sample. CDR3 coding DNA: TGTGCCAGCAGTCTAGGGACAGCGGGTAACACTGAAGCTTTCTTT. Its translation is CASSLGTAGNTEAFF. The chain joins TRBV28 to TRBJ1-1; 7 bases are shared with TRBD1. This CDR3 has 15 residues. The germline gives CDR1 MDHEN, CDR2 SYDVKM. With 5 bases clipped from V and 2 bases from J, the junction kept 8 bases outside the gene matches.

The rearrangement links TRBV28 to TRBJ2-3, with TRBD2 matching 9 bases. Germline CDR1 reads MDHEN; CDR2 reads SYDVKM. This CDR3 is 16 amino acids long. Unmatched junction bases numbered 13, after V lost 5 bases and J lost 7 bases. CDR3 nucleotides: TGTGCCAGCAGTCGTACCGGGACTAGCCGTCCGAATACGCAGTATTTT. It specifies CASSRTGTSRPNTQYF.